These T cell receptor beta chains were read from a single sample in a study of cytomegalovirus exposure and HLA in healthy donors. Repertoires were generated with immunoSEQ multiplex PCR, while TCRdb's copy carries only in-frame clones and drops some. Of 100,000 to 150,000 clones detected, approximately 82% appear once; the ten largest clones hold 1.3% to 1.5%. The sample was PBMCs. Receptors were obtained from a female donor in good health and CMV-seronegative. The CDR3 runs from the conserved cysteine through the conserved F or W. Fields, in order: CDR3 DNA, CDR3 protein, J gene, CDR3 length, D gene, V gene, clone size. The D gene is left open where the match is weak. Size tells how often a clone was seen (once, few, many) or the class of an expanded clone, and some rows leave it out.

CDR3 DNA: TGTGCCAGCAGCCATTACAGGGGATCGAACACCGGGGAGCTGTTTTTT
CDR3 protein: CASSHYRGSNTGELFF
J gene: TRBJ2-2
CDR3 length: 16
D gene: TRBD1
V gene: TRBV11-2
clone size: NA

CDR3 DNA: TGCAGTGATAATGGCCTTCCGAAAGCTTTCTTT
CDR3 protein: CSDNGLPKAFF
J gene: TRBJ1-1
CDR3 length: 11
D gene: NA
V gene: TRBV20-1
clone size: NA

CDR3 DNA: TGTGCCAGTAGTATTTACCCGGGACTGAACTATGGCTACACCTTC
CDR3 protein: CASSIYPGLNYGYTF
J gene: TRBJ1-2
CDR3 length: 15
D gene: NA
V gene: TRBV19
clone size: few

CDR3 DNA: TGTGCCAGCAGTTTACTAGTTGGGGAGCAGTACTTC
CDR3 protein: CASSLLVGEQYF
J gene: TRBJ2-7
CDR3 length: 12
D gene: NA
V gene: TRBV28
clone size: NA

CDR3 DNA: TGTGCCAGCAGACTAGCGGGGGCCAACGTCCTGACTTTC
CDR3 protein: CASRLAGANVLTF
J gene: TRBJ2-6
CDR3 length: 13
D gene: TRBD2
V gene: TRBV7-8
clone size: NA

CDR3 DNA: TGCGCCAGCAGCTTTATAAGCGGCGGGACCTACAATGAGCAGTTCTTC
CDR3 protein: CASSFISGGTYNEQFF
J gene: TRBJ2-1
CDR3 length: 16
D gene: NA
V gene: TRBV5-1
clone size: once

CDR3 DNA: TGTGCCAGCAGCGCGGACAGGGGGCTCTACGAGCAGTACTTC
CDR3 protein: CASSADRGLYEQYF
J gene: TRBJ2-7
CDR3 length: 14
D gene: TRBD1
V gene: TRBV7-2
clone size: few

CDR3 DNA: TGTGCCAGCAGCTTAGAGAGAGGGCCCTACGAGCAGTACTTC
CDR3 protein: CASSLERGPYEQYF
J gene: TRBJ2-7
CDR3 length: 14
D gene: NA
V gene: TRBV7-6
clone size: NA

CDR3 DNA: TGTGCCAGCAGCTTGGAGGCGGGTCGCACCGGGGAGCTGTTTTTT
CDR3 protein: CASSLEAGRTGELFF
J gene: TRBJ2-2
CDR3 length: 15
D gene: NA
V gene: TRBV5-5
clone size: NA

CDR3 DNA: TGTGCCAGCAGCTTAGCAAGGGAGGCAGATACGCAGTATTTT
CDR3 protein: CASSLAREADTQYF
J gene: TRBJ2-3
CDR3 length: 14
D gene: NA
V gene: TRBV7-2
clone size: NA

CDR3 DNA: TGTGCCAGTAGTATGTACGGAGCATCCTACGAGCAGTACTTC
CDR3 protein: CASSMYGASYEQYF
J gene: TRBJ2-7
CDR3 length: 14
D gene: NA
V gene: TRBV19
clone size: NA

CDR3 DNA: TGTGCCAGCACTCCGGGGGGTCCCTACACCTTC
CDR3 protein: CASTPGGPYTF
J gene: TRBJ1-2
CDR3 length: 11
D gene: NA
V gene: TRBV6-5
clone size: NA

CDR3 DNA: TGTGCCAGCAGCGTAGTTGTCGCACTAGGAATCGATGAGCAGTTCTTC
CDR3 protein: CASSVVVALGIDEQFF
J gene: TRBJ2-1
CDR3 length: 16
D gene: NA
V gene: TRBV9
clone size: NA

CDR3 DNA: TGTGCCAGTAGAGCCGGTACTAGCGGGTACAATGAGCAGTTCTTC
CDR3 protein: CASRAGTSGYNEQFF
J gene: TRBJ2-1
CDR3 length: 15
D gene: TRBD2
V gene: TRBV19
clone size: NA

CDR3 DNA: TGTGCCAGCACCCCCTCAGGGGGCGAAACTAATGAAAAACTGTTTTTT
CDR3 protein: CASTPSGGETNEKLFF
J gene: TRBJ1-4
CDR3 length: 16
D gene: TRBD1
V gene: TRBV9
clone size: once

CDR3 DNA: TGTGCCAGCTCATACACCGACAGCGCCACAACCGGAAACACCATATATTTT
CDR3 protein: CASSYTDSATTGNTIYF
J gene: TRBJ1-3
CDR3 length: 17
D gene: NA
V gene: TRBV18
clone size: NA

CDR3 DNA: TGTGCCAGCAGCCTTAGCGGAGGGGCCTACAATGAGCAGTTCTTC
CDR3 protein: CASSLSGGAYNEQFF
J gene: TRBJ2-1
CDR3 length: 15
D gene: NA
V gene: TRBV7-9
clone size: NA

CDR3 DNA: TGTGCCAGCAGCGTGTTCGGGACAGGGTCGGAACCCCAGCATTTT
CDR3 protein: CASSVFGTGSEPQHF
J gene: TRBJ1-5
CDR3 length: 15
D gene: TRBD1
V gene: TRBV5-8
clone size: NA

CDR3 DNA: TGCGCCAGCAGCTTGGTGACAGGGGGCCCAGGGTACGAGCAGTACTTC
CDR3 protein: CASSLVTGGPGYEQYF
J gene: TRBJ2-7
CDR3 length: 16
D gene: TRBD1
V gene: TRBV5-1
clone size: NA

CDR3 DNA: TGTGCCAGCACCGGAGATTCCTACGAGCAGTACTTC
CDR3 protein: CASTGDSYEQYF
J gene: TRBJ2-7
CDR3 length: 12
D gene: NA
V gene: TRBV2
clone size: NA

CDR3 DNA: TGTGCCAGCAGTTACTCTCAGGGGGTAGATACGCAGTATTTT
CDR3 protein: CASSYSQGVDTQYF
J gene: TRBJ2-3
CDR3 length: 14
D gene: TRBD1
V gene: TRBV6-5
clone size: NA

CDR3 DNA: TGCGCCAGCAGCTTGTCCGAGCGAGGCCACGAGCAGTACTTC
CDR3 protein: CASSLSERGHEQYF
J gene: TRBJ2-7
CDR3 length: 14
D gene: NA
V gene: TRBV5-1
clone size: NA

CDR3 DNA: TGTGCCAGCTCACCACCAGCAGGGCGGCAATCCTACGAGCAGTACTTC
CDR3 protein: CASSPPAGRQSYEQYF
J gene: TRBJ2-7
CDR3 length: 16
D gene: NA
V gene: TRBV18
clone size: few

CDR3 DNA: TGCGCCAGCAGCTCGACAGGGGACGGATACGAGCAGTACTTC
CDR3 protein: CASSSTGDGYEQYF
J gene: TRBJ2-7
CDR3 length: 14
D gene: TRBD1
V gene: TRBV5-1
clone size: NA

CDR3 DNA: TGTGCCATCAGCAACAGGGGGAATGTAAACACCATATATTTT
CDR3 protein: CAISNRGNVNTIYF
J gene: TRBJ1-3
CDR3 length: 14
D gene: TRBD1
V gene: TRBV10-3
clone size: NA

CDR3 DNA: TGTGCCAGCAGTCTGGGAACAGCGGGTCAAGCTTTCTTT
CDR3 protein: CASSLGTAGQAFF
J gene: TRBJ1-1
CDR3 length: 13
D gene: NA
V gene: TRBV28
clone size: few

CDR3 DNA: TGTGCCAGCAGTGGTTTCGGGGACAGGGGGCGAGAGACCCAGTACTTC
CDR3 protein: CASSGFGDRGRETQYF
J gene: TRBJ2-5
CDR3 length: 16
D gene: TRBD1
V gene: TRBV6-1
clone size: NA

CDR3 DNA: TGTGCCAGCAGTTTCGGCACAGGGATGCGCTACACCTTC
CDR3 protein: CASSFGTGMRYTF
J gene: TRBJ1-2
CDR3 length: 13
D gene: NA
V gene: TRBV28
clone size: once

CDR3 DNA: TGTGCCTGGAGTACGCAACTCAATCAGCCCCAGCATTTT
CDR3 protein: CAWSTQLNQPQHF
J gene: TRBJ1-5
CDR3 length: 13
D gene: NA
V gene: TRBV30
clone size: NA

CDR3 DNA: TGCGCCAGCAGCCCTCATCAGGGAGGCGGAAGGAGGGGAGAGACCCAGTACTTC
CDR3 protein: CASSPHQGGGRRGETQYF
J gene: TRBJ2-5
CDR3 length: 18
D gene: NA
V gene: TRBV4-3
clone size: NA

CDR3 DNA: TGTGCCAGCAGCTTAGCCCGGGACAGCCTCGATGGCTACACCTTC
CDR3 protein: CASSLARDSLDGYTF
J gene: TRBJ1-2
CDR3 length: 15
D gene: TRBD1
V gene: TRBV7-2
clone size: once

CDR3 DNA: TGTGCCAGCAGCTTACAGGGGACCGGAGAGCAGTACTTC
CDR3 protein: CASSLQGTGEQYF
J gene: TRBJ2-7
CDR3 length: 13
D gene: NA
V gene: TRBV7-2
clone size: NA

CDR3 DNA: TGTGCCAGCAGGGATACAGGGTTTGAAAAACTGTTTTTT
CDR3 protein: CASRDTGFEKLFF
J gene: TRBJ1-4
CDR3 length: 13
D gene: NA
V gene: TRBV27
clone size: NA

CDR3 DNA: TGTGCCAGCAGCCGAGTGACTAGCTACGAGCAGTACTTC
CDR3 protein: CASSRVTSYEQYF
J gene: TRBJ2-7
CDR3 length: 13
D gene: NA
V gene: TRBV6-6
clone size: few

CDR3 DNA: TGCGCCAGCAGCCAAGATTCGTACGGGTTCGGAAATGAAAAACTGTTTTTT
CDR3 protein: CASSQDSYGFGNEKLFF
J gene: TRBJ1-4
CDR3 length: 17
D gene: NA
V gene: TRBV4-1
clone size: NA

CDR3 DNA: TGTGCCAGCAGCTTAGCTTCTGCAGGGGGCTTTCAGCCCCAGCATTTT
CDR3 protein: CASSLASAGGFQPQHF
J gene: TRBJ1-5
CDR3 length: 16
D gene: TRBD1
V gene: TRBV7-2
clone size: NA

CDR3 DNA: TGTGCCAGCAGCTTGGGCCAGGGGACAGGAAAGCAGTTCTTC
CDR3 protein: CASSLGQGTGKQFF
J gene: TRBJ2-1
CDR3 length: 14
D gene: TRBD1
V gene: TRBV7-8
clone size: NA

CDR3 DNA: TGTGCCAGCAGCTTTCTAGCGGGAAACAATGAGCAGTTCTTC
CDR3 protein: CASSFLAGNNEQFF
J gene: TRBJ2-1
CDR3 length: 14
D gene: TRBD2
V gene: TRBV7-9
clone size: NA